This TCR beta chain stems from a study of blood T cell repertoires in COVID-19. Losses at the gene ends were 0 bases for V and 2 bases for J; bases not matched to a gene: 2. Germline V gene data show CDR1 as MNHEY and CDR2 as SVGAGI. The CDR3 extends over 15 amino acids. For this clone: Other nucleotide sequences in the sample specify the same CDR3.

Sequenced by immunoSEQ multiplex PCR; TCRdb stores in-frame clones only, minus some. The sample includes tens of thousands of clones, approximately 80% seen only once; the top ten take about 6%. The sample taken for sequencing was peripheral blood. This TCR came from a man aged 65 to 85 with COVID-19, enrolled during active disease. V gene TRBV6-5 combines with J gene TRBJ2-7; 9 bases fit TRBD1. The CDR3 sequence is CASSYSGQGTYEQYF. In nucleotides, the CDR3 is TGTGCCAGCAGTTACTCGGGACAGGGCACCTACGAGCAGTACTTC.